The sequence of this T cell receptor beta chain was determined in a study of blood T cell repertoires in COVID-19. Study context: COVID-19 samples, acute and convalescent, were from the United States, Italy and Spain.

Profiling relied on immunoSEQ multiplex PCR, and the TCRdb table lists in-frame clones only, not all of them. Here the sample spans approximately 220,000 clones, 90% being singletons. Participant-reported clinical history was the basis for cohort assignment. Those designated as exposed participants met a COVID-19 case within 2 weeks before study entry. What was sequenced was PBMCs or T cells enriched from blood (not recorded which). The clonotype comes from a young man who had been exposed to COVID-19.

CDR3 in DNA: TGTGCCAGCAGTTACTCTCACGGAGGGTTGGGGGAAAAACTGTTTTTT. This codes for CASSYSHGGLGEKLFF. This chain uses TRBV6-6 with TRBJ1-4, with D hard to call. This CDR3 contains 16 residues. Per the germline V gene, CDR1 is MNHNY and CDR2 is SVGAGI (reference sequence). Between the trimmed V and J ends, which lost 0 bases and 8 bases, there was a span of 16 bases.